These 13 T cell receptor beta chains were sequenced from one sample in a study of CD8 T cells in ankylosing spondylitis. TCRdb used MiXCR to reprocess the 5' RACE reads, holding one entry per CDR3 protein. Seen here are 150,000 to 200,000 distinct CDR3 sequences, around 13% observed once, and the top ten hold 11%. The sequencing input was blood, either unsorted or a sorted T cell fraction (not recorded which). The receptor set was obtained from a female donor with ankylosing spondylitis or in good health (not recorded which).

The V gene is TRBV20-1, the J gene TRBJ2-7; 9 bases align to TRBD2. Germline V gene data show CDR1 as DFQATT and CDR2 as SNEGSKA (reference sequence). V lost 1 base to trimming and J lost 1 base; unmatched junction nucleotides: 8. CDR3 size: 16 residues. CDR3 sequence reads: CSARGDMGLASYEQYF. In DNA form, the CDR3 reads TGCAGTGCTAGAGGTGACATGGGACTAGCTTCCTACGAGCAGTACTTC.

This clonotype has ten or more counts. The chain is built from TRBV5-1 and TRBJ2-7; perhaps TRBD1 as D (6 bases). Germline V gene sequence: CDR1 SGHRS, CDR2 YFSETQ. The ends were cut back, 4 bases at V and 0 bases at J, with 17 bases in the middle. The CDR3 is made up of 16 amino acids. CDR3 amino acids: CASSIQGTKSSYEQYF. The DNA for the CDR3 is TGCGCCAGCAGCATCCAGGGGACGAAGAGCTCCTACGAGCAGTACTTC.

This clonotype was detected only a few times. The chain employs TRBV7-2 and TRBJ2-7, with D tentatively TRBD1 (6 bases). Germline CDR1 reads SGHTA; CDR2 reads FQGNSA. V was trimmed by 0 bases and J by 5 bases, leaving 11 bases between them. The CDR3 consists of 14 residues. The CDR3 loop reads CASSLANRAHEQYF. The CDR3 region has the DNA TGTGCCAGCAGCTTAGCGAACAGGGCCCACGAGCAGTACTTC.

This clonotype showed up many times. The chain couples TRBV12-3 or TRBV12-4 to TRBJ1-3; perhaps TRBD1 as D (5 bases). V shed 4 bases and J shed 4 bases, with 14 bases lying between them. The CDR3 is 15 residues long. Written as DNA, the CDR3 is TGTGCCAGCAGTTCGCAGGGCACGGGAGGAAACACCATATATTTT. This gives the protein CASSSQGTGGNTIYF.

The chain links TRBV5-4 to TRBJ2-7; perhaps TRBD2 as D (5 bases). The V end lost 0 bases, the J end lost 6 bases, and 13 bases lay between the germline ends. CDR3 size: 14 residues. CDR1 and CDR2 (germline): SGHNT, YYREEE (reference sequence). For the CDR3, the DNA is TGTGCCAGCAGCTTGGCCATCGAGGGTTCCGAGCAGTACTTC. It encodes CASSLAIEGSEQYF.

This clonotype has at least ten counts. This chain uses TRBV20-1 with TRBJ2-2; D possibly uses TRBD1 or TRBD2 (6 bases each). The CDR3 is 15 amino acids. The V end was cut by 4 bases, the J end by 5 bases, with 17 bases between. Looked up from germline, CDR1 is DFQATT and CDR2 is SNEGSKA (reference sequence). The CDR3 is CSAMPGVQGTGELFF. CDR3 DNA: TGCAGTGCTATGCCGGGGGTACAGGGTACCGGGGAGCTGTTTTTT.

This clonotype was counted ten times or more. V and J are TRBV10-3 and TRBJ1-3; D uncertain. Germline V gene data show CDR1 as ENHRY and CDR2 as SYGVKD. The CDR3 is 16 amino acids. V was shortened by 6 bases and J by 0 bases, with 15 bases between the two germline ends. For the CDR3, the DNA is TGTGCCATCAGCGCCGATTTGGCGTACTCTGGAAACACCATATATTTT. Translated: CAISADLAYSGNTIYF.

This clonotype was seen ten or more times. V and J are TRBV29-1 and TRBJ2-3; tentative D call: TRBD2 (6 bases). Germline V gene sequence: CDR1 SQVTM, CDR2 ANQGSEA. Trimming removed 4 bases from V and 5 bases from J, with 16 bases in between. The CDR3 length is 14 residues. The CDR3 nucleotides read TGCAGCGTTGGGGGAGCGGGCGTTGTAGATACGCAGTATTTT. Encoded protein: CSVGGAGVVDTQYF.

This chain uses TRBV29-1 with TRBJ1-5; 7 bases are shared with TRBD1. The CDR3 is made up of 12 amino acids. V shed 4 bases and J 5 bases; nucleotides not matched to a gene: 2. Looked up from germline, CDR1 is SQVTM and CDR2 is ANQGSEA. The DNA for the CDR3 is TGCAGCGTTGTAACAGGGGATCAGCCCCAGCATTTT. Translation: CSVVTGDQPQHF.

This clonotype was detected many times. The chain links TRBV29-1 to TRBJ1-3, with TRBD1 as a possible D gene (5 bases). The CDR3 extends over 12 amino acids. V shed 7 bases and J shed 0 bases, with 7 bases lying between them. Germline CDR1 is SQVTM and CDR2 is ANQGSEA. For the CDR3, the DNA is TGCAGCGCAGGGAGCTCTGGAAACACCATATATTTT. Protein: CSAGSSGNTIYF.

This clonotype was seen many times. The chain combines TRBV9 with TRBJ2-2, with D tentatively TRBD1 (5 bases). There are 15 residues in the CDR3. The germline CDR1 and CDR2 sequences are SGDLS and YYNGEE. V lost 3 bases to trimming and J lost 1 base, with 10 bases between them. CDR3 residues: CASSAQQGNTGELFF. In nucleotides, the CDR3 is TGTGCCAGCAGCGCCCAGCAGGGGAACACCGGGGAGCTGTTTTTT.

This clonotype has a handful of counts. The CDR3 here is CASSPPKGNPYNEQFF. DNA for the CDR3: TGTGCCAGCAGCCCCCCCAAGGGGAACCCCTACAATGAGCAGTTCTTC. The chain uses TRBV21-1 and TRBJ2-1; the table assigns TRBD1, which was not confirmed against the DNA. TRBV21-1 is termed a pseudogene. This CDR3 region has 16 residues.

This chain links TRBV7-2 with TRBJ2-1; 8 bases match TRBD2. V trimming: 0 bases; J trimming: 2 bases; junction bases outside the gene matches: 3. Germline V gives CDR1 SGHTA, CDR2 FQGNSA. The CDR3 has 16 residues. In DNA, the CDR3 is TGTGCCAGCAGCTTAGCGGGAGCGGGAGCCTACAATGAGCAGTTCTTC. This codes for CASSLAGAGAYNEQFF. The whole variable domain, remainder taken from reference TRBV7-2 and TRBJ2-1, is GAGVSQSPSNKVTEKGKDVELRCDPISGHTALYWYRQSLGQGLEFLIYFQGNSAPDKSGLPSDRFSAERTGGSVSTLTIQRTQQEDSAVYLCASSLAGAGAYNEQFFGPGTRLTVL.